This TCR beta chain was retrieved from a study of OX40 agonist ivuxolimab in advanced cancers. Describing the broader study: The costimulatory receptor OX40 (CD134) was targeted by ivuxolimab, a fully human IgG2 agonistic monoclonal antibody. Intravenous ivuxolimab was administered to patients every 2 weeks at six dose levels: 0.01, 0.1, 0.3, 1.5, 3 and 10 mg/kg. Among the roughly 50 dose-escalation patients, some 20 had hepatocellular carcinoma, approximately 15 melanoma, 9 renal cell carcinoma and 9 head and neck cancer. In the dose-escalation cohort, around 80% of patients were male, and the mean age was roughly 60 years with a range of roughly 20 to 79. Patients were allowed to have had prior anti-PD-1, anti-PD-L1 or anti-CTLA-4 therapy, and 40% to 45% of the dose-escalation patients had been treated with checkpoint inhibitors. Partial responses occurred in three dose-escalation patients: two with cutaneous melanoma and one with hepatocellular carcinoma. Peripheral TCRbeta sequencing aimed to test whether ivuxolimab altered TCR sequence diversity and caused clonal T-cell expansion. The paper covers the monotherapy dose-escalation part of the phase I ivuxolimab trial, which included N ≈ 50 patients.

General findings and caveats noted by the study authors: Antigen specificity was not determined for the clonally expanded peripheral T cells. In the 0.1-3.0 mg/kg groups, partial responders had among the lowest normalized peripheral clonal expansion, particularly in CD8+ T cells. At doses from 0.1 to 3.0 mg/kg, clonal expansion was seen in both CD4+ and CD8+ blood T cells between baseline and week 6. After ivuxolimab, more expanded clones were found on average in CD8+ T cells than in CD4+ T cells. Low levels of normalized T-cell clonal expansion were also seen in some nonresponding patients.

With respect to this clone: Its antigen is currently not known. No much larger clone exists at a distance of one base, and base qualities are not known.

Genomic DNA was extracted from sorted cells for sequencing of the TCRbeta CDR3 region. TCRbeta CDR3 regions were sequenced using the immunoSEQ Assay. The source is immuneACCESS, and TCRdb retained only in-frame sequences with V and J called. Part of the clones is not carried over; for the studies checked, unresolved V genes explain less than half of this, and the remainder is unexplained. Recorded for this sample are 65,000 to 70,000 clones; over 60% of them occurred a single time. The ten largest account for roughly 1.6% of the sample. The trial excluded patients who had a history of autoimmune disease or who were on systemic immunosuppression. Peripheral blood for TCR sequencing was collected from all dose cohorts at baseline, on cycle 4 day 1, and on cycle 7 day 1. Samples came from an open-label, multicenter, first-in-human phase I dose-escalation trial of ivuxolimab. Adults with locally advanced or metastatic melanoma, renal cell carcinoma, hepatocellular carcinoma or head and neck squamous cell carcinoma were enrolled in the trial. Before TCR sequencing, CD4+ T cells and CD8+ T cells from peripheral blood were sorted into separate populations.

V is pared back by 7 bases and J by 3 bases, with 12 bases lying between the germline termini. CDR1 and CDR2 (PRHDT, FYEKMQ) derive from the germline V gene (reference sequence). Inclusive of the bounding cysteine and phenylalanine, the CDR3 is 13 residues long. Only the CDR3 DNA is retained, 39 bases long and in frame from the first base. The receptor chain draws on TRBV13 and TRBJ1-2, with the D gene not confidently named. This clonotype was sampled from an adult with an advanced solid tumor such as melanoma, head and neck, liver or kidney cancer. The sequencing used CD4+ or CD8+ T cells sorted from blood, collected in a trial of the OX40 agonist ivuxolimab. The CDR3 here reads CASNRAWDYGYTF. The nucleotide sequence is given as TGTGCCAGCAACCGGGCTTGGGACTATGGCTACACCTTC.